This T cell receptor (beta chain) was recovered during a study of cytomegalovirus exposure and HLA in healthy donors. The study, taken as a whole, reports: The classifier, whose performance was assessed in both the original and validation cohorts, reportedly diagnosed cytomegalovirus status with high specificity and sensitivity. There were a few CMV-associated chains whose specificity for CMV antigens was confirmed in vitro.

Regarding this clone: The antigen remains unidentified.

Sequencing was performed with immunoSEQ multiplex PCR; in TCRdb, only in-frame clones are kept and a portion is missing. The sample includes about 56,000 clones, almost 97% of them seen just once. Germline CDR1 and CDR2: SSHAT and FNYEAQ (reference sequence). The CDR3 has 18 residues. V gave up 1 base and J gave up 1 base; unmatched junction bases: 9. The validation cohort, a group of roughly 120 subjects, included the donors and was separate from the approximately 650-subject first cohort. This receptor was taken from a young woman in good health and CMV-seronegative. The chain carries TRBV7-7 and TRBJ2-7; 11 bases are shared with TRBD2. The sequenced sample was PBMCs. The CDR3 reads CASSLGPPGTSGSYEQYF. For the CDR3, the DNA is TGTGCCAGCAGCTTAGGCCCGCCCGGGACTAGCGGTTCCTACGAGCAGTACTTC. The variable domain in full, completed from reference TRBV7-7 and TRBJ2-7, reads GAGVSQSPRYKVTKRGQDVTLRCDPISSHATLYWYQQALGQGPEFLTYFNYEAQPDKSGLPSDRFSAERPEGSISTLTIQRTEQRDSAMYRCASSLGPPGTSGSYEQYFGPGTRLTVT.